A single T cell receptor beta chain is shown here with its context. Some clones are missing from TCRdb's copy, which holds only in-frame ones; the method was immunoSEQ multiplex PCR. This repertoire shows 210,000 or so clones, 70% to 90% found once; its top ten account for 1.5%. This sample stems from a study of blood T cell repertoires in COVID-19. Trimming took off 1 base at V and 0 bases at J, with 12 bases between the two ends. CDR1 SEHNR and CDR2 FQNEAQ come from the germline V gene (reference sequence). This CDR3 is built from 16 residues. This sequence was found in a man between 18 and 29 years old with active or convalescent COVID-19. The chain is built from TRBV7-9 and TRBJ2-5; possible D gene TRBD1, 6 bases. The sequenced sample was peripheral blood. The CDR3 nucleotides read TGTGCCAGCAGCTTAGGACAGGAGATGTACCAAGAGACCCAGTACTTC. Residues: CASSLGQEMYQETQYF. The full variable domain, completed using reference TRBV7-9 and TRBJ2-5, is DTGVSQNPRHKITKRGQNVTFRCDPISEHNRLYWYRQTLGQGPEFLTYFQNEAQLEKSRLLSDRFSAERPKGSFSTLEIQRTEQGDSAMYLCASSLGQEMYQETQYFGPGTRLLVL.